One and the same sample provided the 15 T cell receptor beta chains below, sequenced in a study of T cell changes during pregnancy in multiple sclerosis (dated by TCRdb to the late 2010s). The protocol used for the library was the immunoSEQ multiplex PCR assay. TCRdb stores this immuneACCESS table with in-frame sequences only. Part of the clones is absent; in the studies checked, under half of the shortfall reflects unresolved V genes, and no reason is known for the rest. Counted in this sample were tens of thousands of clones; 92% of them appeared once. The ten top clones hold around 0.16% of the sample. The sample here was CD4+ T cells from peripheral blood mononuclear cells, taken after pregnancy. The origin of the receptors is a female donor in good health, enrolled as a control in a pregnancy study.

The chain employs TRBV30 and TRBJ2-7, with D perhaps matching TRBD1 (5 bases). CDR3 length: 11 residues. V was cut by 8 bases and J by 2 bases, with 10 bases left in between. Germline V CDR1 and CDR2: GTSNPN, SVGIG (reference sequence). CDR3 DNA sequence: TGTGCCGGGGCGCAGGCCTACGAGCAGTACTTC. This codes for CAGAQAYEQYF.

The chain joins TRBV7-2 to TRBJ2-1, with 12 bases identical to TRBD2. CDR3 length equals 15 residues. J was trimmed by 5 bases and V by 3 bases; bases with no gene match: 2. Germline V CDR1 and CDR2: SGHTA, FQGNSA. This CDR3 reads CASSFLAGGNNEQFF. CDR3 nucleotides: TGTGCCAGCAGCTTCCTAGCGGGGGGGAACAATGAGCAGTTCTTC.

The gene calls are TRBV4-1 and TRBJ2-7; 9 positions agree with TRBD2. This CDR3 has 16 amino acids. The V segment lost 4 bases and the J segment 7 bases; nucleotides outside the gene matches: 14. CDR1 MGHRA and CDR2 YSYEKL come from the germline V gene. The CDR3 loop reads CASSPRGSGGRGEQYF. The CDR3 DNA is TGCGCCAGCAGCCCTCGAGGTAGCGGGGGTAGAGGAGAGCAGTACTTC.

The rearrangement uses TRBV30 and TRBJ2-7, with D possibly TRBD2 on 6 matching bases. CDR1 is GTSNPN, CDR2 SVGIG, per germline (reference sequence). The CDR3 is 11 residues long. V lost 4 bases and J lost 7, with 11 bases in between. This CDR3 reads CAWNSGGEQYF. CDR3 coding DNA: TGTGCCTGGAACTCTGGGGGGGAGCAGTACTTC. The complete variable domain, with remaining parts taken from reference TRBV30 and TRBJ2-7, reads SQTIHQWPATLVQPVGSPLSLECTVEGTSNPNLYWYRQAAGRGLQLLFYSVGIGQISSEVPQNLSASRPQDRQFILSSKKLLLSDSGFYLCAWNSGGEQYFGPGTRLTVT.

This clone has a single count. As DNA, the CDR3 is TGTGCCAGCTCACCGGGCCAAAACACCATATATTTT. Protein sequence: CASSPGQNTIYF. The V call is TRBV18, the J call TRBJ1-3; D is unresolved. This CDR3 is 12 amino acids long. Deletions cut 3 bases from V and 6 bases from J, with 6 bases between. Germline V lookup: CDR1 KGHSH, CDR2 LQKENI. The whole variable domain, remainder taken from reference TRBV18 and TRBJ1-3, is NAGVMQNPRHLVRRRGQEARLRCSPMKGHSHVYWYRQLPEEGLKFMVYLQKENIIDESGMPKERFSAEFPKEGPSILRIQQVVRGDSAAYFCASSPGQNTIYFGEGSWLTVV.

The chain carries TRBV7-9 and TRBJ1-4; possibly TRBD1 for D (5 bases). CDR1 is SEHNR and CDR2 is FQNEAQ in the germline V gene (reference sequence). This CDR3 region has 14 residues. Trimming took off 5 bases at V and 2 bases at J, with 9 bases between the two ends. In DNA form, the CDR3 reads TGTGCCAGCAGCGCAGGGAGGACTAATGAAAAACTGTTTTTT. Translating gives CASSAGRTNEKLFF.

The chain combines TRBV10-3 with TRBJ2-4; TRBD2 might be the D (5 bases). V was clipped by 3 bases and J by 7 bases, with 7 bases between them. The germline gives CDR1 ENHRY, CDR2 SYGVKD. The CDR3 contains 12 residues. In nucleotides, the CDR3 is TGTGCCATCAGTGATTCGGGGAACATTCAGTACTTC. Translating it yields CAISDSGNIQYF.

The CDR3 reads CASGPSHGYYGYTF. Here the CDR3 DNA reads TGTGCTAGTGGTCCGTCCCACGGTTACTATGGCTACACCTTC. The chain recombines TRBV12-5 with TRBJ1-2; D is uncertain. This CDR3 region has 14 residues. Germline V gene data show CDR1 as LGHNT and CDR2 as FRNRAP. Deletions cut 5 bases from V and 3 bases from J, with 13 bases between.

This chain connects TRBV5-1 to TRBJ2-1; TRBD1 matches at 7 bases. CDR1 SGHRS and CDR2 YFSETQ come from the germline V gene. The CDR3 totals 15 residues. J lost 2 bases, V lost 0 bases, and 2 bases had no gene match. CDR3 in amino acids: CASSLGQGAYNEQFF. The CDR3, as DNA: TGCGCCAGCAGCTTGGGGCAGGGGGCCTACAATGAGCAGTTCTTC.

CDR3 DNA sequence: TGCGCCAGCAGCCAGTCGACAGGGCGTAACTATGGCTACACCTTC. Amino acids: CASSQSTGRNYGYTF. The V and J genes are TRBV4-1 and TRBJ1-2, with 7 bases matching TRBD1. The trim removed 3 bases at V and 1 base at J, leaving 5 bases unmatched. The germline CDR1 and CDR2 sequences are MGHRA and YSYEKL. The CDR3 is 15 amino acids.

The chain joins TRBV11-2 to TRBJ2-3, with D perhaps TRBD1 (6 bases). Trimming pared 3 bases from V and 1 base from J, leaving 8 bases between. Per the germline V gene, CDR1 is SGHAT and CDR2 is FQNNGV. This CDR3 spans 14 amino acids. Written as DNA, the CDR3 is TGTGCCAGCAGCTTCACAGGGCGCACAGATACGCAGTATTTT. Its protein product is CASSFTGRTDTQYF.

V usage is TRBV2 and J usage is TRBJ1-2; D might be TRBD1 (5 bases). Germline V CDR1 and CDR2: SNHLY, FYNNEI. CDR3 size: 14 residues. V was shortened by 4 bases and J by 4 bases, with 13 bases between the two germline ends. In DNA, the CDR3 is TGTGCCAGCAGTGGGAGGGGCGCGTCCTATGGCTACACCTTC. Its translation is CASSGRGASYGYTF.

This chain links TRBV6-5 with TRBJ1-6, with D unresolved. Between the trimmed V and J ends, which lost 2 bases and 10 bases, there was a span of 6 bases. The CDR3 is made up of 12 amino acids. CDR1 MNHEY and CDR2 SVGAGI come from the germline V gene. The CDR3 DNA is TGTGCCAGCAGTTACGGAGACTCACCCCTCCACTTT. Amino acid sequence: CASSYGDSPLHF.

This sequence joins TRBV27 and TRBJ1-2; no definite D call. Germline assignment: CDR1 MNHEY and CDR2 SMNVEV (reference sequence). V lost 5 bases to trimming and J lost 0 bases, with 7 bases between them. This CDR3 is built from 13 residues. In DNA, the CDR3 is TGTGCCAGCAGTCCACAACCTAACTATGGCTACACCTTC. Translated: CASSPQPNYGYTF.

The J gene is TRBJ1-1, the V gene TRBV4-3; 12 bases are shared with TRBD1. Germline V gene data show CDR1 as LGHNA and CDR2 as YSLEER. V gave up 1 base and J gave up 0 bases; unmatched junction bases: 6. The CDR3 totals 18 residues. CDR3 nucleotide sequence: TGCGCCAGCAGCCAAGGGGGACAGGGGGCCGGGGTGAACACTGAAGCTTTCTTT. Amino acids: CASSQGGQGAGVNTEAFF.